This T cell receptor (beta chain) was recovered during a study of cytomegalovirus exposure and HLA in healthy donors. Study-wide context: Earlier, 150 million to 200 million T cells were analyzed, and fewer than 120 million unique TCR beta sequences were found among them. Findings of the study overall: Specificity for CMV antigens was confirmed in vitro for a few of the CMV-associated chains.

As for this clone: Its antigen is not identified.

The PCR employed 60 Vbeta primers together with 13 Jbeta primers. Only in-frame clones appear in the TCRdb table, and some are missing; sequencing was by immunoSEQ multiplex PCR. The data hold over 150,000 clones, with about 80% observed a single time. This CDR3 is built from 15 residues. Germline V gene sequence: CDR1 MGHRA, CDR2 YSYEKL. The V gene end was trimmed by 2 bases and the J gene end by 1 base; junction bases not matched to a gene: 5. Sequencing was performed on PBMCs. The genes are TRBV4-1 and TRBJ2-7; 7 nucleotides match TRBD1. This clonotype was sampled from a man aged 30 to 45 in good health and CMV-seropositive. CDR3 bases: TGCGCCAGCAGCCAATACAGGGGTCAGTCCTACGAGCAGTACTTC. Translating gives CASSQYRGQSYEQYF.